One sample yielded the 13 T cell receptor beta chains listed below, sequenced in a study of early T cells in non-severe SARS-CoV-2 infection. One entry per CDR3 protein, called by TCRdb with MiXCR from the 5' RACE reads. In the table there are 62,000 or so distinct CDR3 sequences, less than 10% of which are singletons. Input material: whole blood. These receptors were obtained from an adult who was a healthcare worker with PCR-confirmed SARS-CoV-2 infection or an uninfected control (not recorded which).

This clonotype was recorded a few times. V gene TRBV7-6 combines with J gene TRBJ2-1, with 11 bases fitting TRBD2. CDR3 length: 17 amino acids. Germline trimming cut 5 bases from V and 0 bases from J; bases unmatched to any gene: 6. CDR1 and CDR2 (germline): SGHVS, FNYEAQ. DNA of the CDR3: TGTGCCAGCAGCACGATAGCGGGGGGGAGCTCCTACAATGAGCAGTTCTTC. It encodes CASSTIAGGSSYNEQFF.

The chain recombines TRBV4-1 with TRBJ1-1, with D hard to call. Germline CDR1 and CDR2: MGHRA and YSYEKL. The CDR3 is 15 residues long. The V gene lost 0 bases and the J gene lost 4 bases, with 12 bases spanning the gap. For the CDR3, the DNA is TGCGCCAGCAGCCAAGATGGGGAAGTGGGCACTGAAGCTTTCTTT. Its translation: CASSQDGEVGTEAFF.

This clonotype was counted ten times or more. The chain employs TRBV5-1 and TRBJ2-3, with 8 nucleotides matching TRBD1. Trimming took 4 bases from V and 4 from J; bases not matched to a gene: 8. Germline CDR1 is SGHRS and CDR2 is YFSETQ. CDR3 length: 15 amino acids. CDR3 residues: CASSPPDRAPDTQYF. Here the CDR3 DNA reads TGCGCCAGCAGCCCGCCGGACAGGGCCCCAGATACGCAGTATTTT.

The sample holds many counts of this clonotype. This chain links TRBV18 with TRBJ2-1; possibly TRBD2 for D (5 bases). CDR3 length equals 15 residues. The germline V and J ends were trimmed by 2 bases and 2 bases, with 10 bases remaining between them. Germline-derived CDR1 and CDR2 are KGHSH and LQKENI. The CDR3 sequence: CASSPGLAPYNEQFF. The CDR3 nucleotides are TGTGCCAGCTCACCAGGCTTAGCGCCCTACAATGAGCAGTTCTTC.

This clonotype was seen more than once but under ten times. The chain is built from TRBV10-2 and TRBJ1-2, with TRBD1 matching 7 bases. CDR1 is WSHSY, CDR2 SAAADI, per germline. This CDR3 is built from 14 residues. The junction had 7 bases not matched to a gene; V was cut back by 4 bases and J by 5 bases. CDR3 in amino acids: CASSVVTGRYGYTF. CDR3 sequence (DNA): TGCGCCAGCAGTGTTGTGACAGGGCGGTATGGCTACACCTTC.

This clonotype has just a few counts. The CDR3 nucleotides read TGTGCCAGCAGCGTAGGGACAGATAATCAGCCCCAGCATTTT. Encoded protein: CASSVGTDNQPQHF. This sequence joins TRBV7-6 and TRBJ1-5; 7 bases fit TRBD1. V dropped 5 bases and J dropped 4; count of bases not matched to a gene: 5. Germline-derived CDR1 and CDR2 are SGHVS and FNYEAQ. The CDR3 consists of 14 residues.

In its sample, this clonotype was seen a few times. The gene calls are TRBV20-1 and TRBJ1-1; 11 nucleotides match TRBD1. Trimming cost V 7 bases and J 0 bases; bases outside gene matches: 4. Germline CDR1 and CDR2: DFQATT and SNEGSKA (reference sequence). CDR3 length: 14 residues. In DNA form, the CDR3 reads TGCAGTGTTTGGACAGGGGGCATGAACACTGAAGCTTTCTTT. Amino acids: CSVWTGGMNTEAFF.

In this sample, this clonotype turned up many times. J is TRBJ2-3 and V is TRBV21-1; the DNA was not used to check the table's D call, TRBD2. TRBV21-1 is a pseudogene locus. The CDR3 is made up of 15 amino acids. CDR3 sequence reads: CASSKVTGRADTQYF. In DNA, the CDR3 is TGTGCCAGCAGCAAAGTGACGGGGAGGGCAGATACGCAGTATTTT.

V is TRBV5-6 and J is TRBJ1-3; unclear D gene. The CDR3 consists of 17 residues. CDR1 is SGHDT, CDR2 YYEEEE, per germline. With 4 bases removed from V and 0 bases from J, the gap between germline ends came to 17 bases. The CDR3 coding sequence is TGTGCCAGCAGCCCGTATTCTCTCGCTTCCTCTGGAAACACCATATATTTT. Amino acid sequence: CASSPYSLASSGNTIYF.

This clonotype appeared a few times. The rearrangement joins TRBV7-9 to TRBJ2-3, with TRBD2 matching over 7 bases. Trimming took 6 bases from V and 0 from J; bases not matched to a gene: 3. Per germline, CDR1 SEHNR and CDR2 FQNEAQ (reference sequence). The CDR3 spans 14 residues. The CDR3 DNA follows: TGTGCCAGCAGACGGGGGGTTAGCACAGATACGCAGTATTTT. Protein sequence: CASRRGVSTDTQYF.

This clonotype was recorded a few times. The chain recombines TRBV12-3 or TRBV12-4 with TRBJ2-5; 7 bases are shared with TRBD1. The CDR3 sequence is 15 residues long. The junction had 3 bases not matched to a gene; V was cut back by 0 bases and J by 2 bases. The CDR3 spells CASSLAVRGQETQYF. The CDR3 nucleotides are TGTGCCAGCAGTTTAGCGGTCAGGGGGCAAGAGACCCAGTACTTC.

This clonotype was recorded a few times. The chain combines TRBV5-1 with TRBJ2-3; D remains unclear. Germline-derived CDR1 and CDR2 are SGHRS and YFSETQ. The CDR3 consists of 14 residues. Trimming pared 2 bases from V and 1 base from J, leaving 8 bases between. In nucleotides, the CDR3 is TGCGCCAGCAGCTTCGGCAGCCGCACAGATACGCAGTATTTT. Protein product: CASSFGSRTDTQYF.

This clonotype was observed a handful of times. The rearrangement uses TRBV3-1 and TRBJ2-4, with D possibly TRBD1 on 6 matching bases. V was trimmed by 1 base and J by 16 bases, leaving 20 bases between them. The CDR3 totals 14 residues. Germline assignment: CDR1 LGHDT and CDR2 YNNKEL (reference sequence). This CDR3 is CASSQVPKTGSFYF. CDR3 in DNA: TGTGCCAGCAGCCAAGTCCCAAAAACAGGGTCCTTTTACTTC.